This T cell receptor (beta chain) was identified during a study of human T cells and chemical hapten exposure. Study in general: TCR yields differed between samples (mainly from small differences in pooled library volume).

Time point of the sample: healthy volunteer bleed at 2 weeks. From whole blood left unfractionated, total RNA was extracted. Each cDNA molecule in the library carried unique molecular identifiers. MiXCR, run by TCRdb on the RACE reads, gives a single entry per CDR3 protein. The sample lists tens of thousands of distinct CDR3 sequences, approximately 4.7% seen once, with under 2% in the top ten. Study findings and constraints: DPC sensitization produced no change in TCRs with frequency above 1 in 1000.

This clonotype was observed at least ten times. The antigen remains undetermined. Germline-derived CDR1 and CDR2 are MNHEY and SMNVEV (reference sequence). The CDR3 is made up of 15 amino acids. V dropped 5 bases and J dropped 2; count of bases not matched to a gene: 8. This clonotype was sampled from a female donor in good health. Some clones in this sample may be carry-over from other donors' samples. The chain uses TRBV27 and TRBJ2-5; TRBD1 agrees at 7 bases. Sequencing was carried out using whole blood. The CDR3 sequence is CASSPRQGWQETQYF. In DNA form, the CDR3 reads TGTGCCAGCAGTCCGCGACAGGGATGGCAAGAGACCCAGTACTTC.